This T cell receptor beta chain stems from a study of blood T cell repertoires in COVID-19. Study-level background: Samples of COVID-19 (acute and convalescent) were obtained from the United States, Italy and Spain. T cells, B-cell-depleted T cells, or PBMCs supplied cDNA or gDNA.

As originally analysed: Amplification from reference gene primers served as the basis for estimated nucleated cell counts. Sequencing was performed with immunoSEQ multiplex PCR; in TCRdb, only in-frame clones are kept and a portion is missing. From that table come the V and J calls and clone size; the DNA was used to work out D and trimming. The table records some 400,000 clones, around 84% of them present only once. The J segment lost 4 bases and the V segment lost 4 bases, leaving 17 bases of the junction unmatched. CDR3 size: 17 residues. In germline, CDR1 is SGHRS, CDR2 YFSETQ. This chain links TRBV5-1 with TRBJ2-7; 7 nucleotides match TRBD2. The sample comprised peripheral blood. The origin of this receptor is a human donor in a cohort sampled during active COVID-19. In DNA, the CDR3 is TGCGCCAGCAGCCTCAATGTAGCGGGTCAACTACCTTACGAGCAGTACTTC. Amino acid sequence: CASSLNVAGQLPYEQYF.